This record covers a single TCR beta chain. These data are taken from a study of blood T cell repertoires in COVID-19. Per the authors' pipeline: It was from reference gene primer amplification that nucleated cell counts were estimated. TCRdb keeps only in-frame clones here, not all; method: immunoSEQ multiplex PCR. The DNA was the basis for D and trimming; V, J and clone size are from that table. The data contain 200,000 to 250,000 clones, around 90% of them seen just once; the ten biggest clones take up 0.85% to 0.95%. The TCR comes from a man in his forties or fifties who had been exposed to COVID-19. The sequencing input was PBMCs or T cells enriched from blood (not recorded which).

The CDR3 DNA reads TGTGCCAGCGGAGGGACGATGAATTCACCCCTCCACTTT. This codes for CASGGTMNSPLHF. The genes are TRBV2 and TRBJ1-6; TRBD1 might be the D (5 bases). Trimming pared 8 bases from V and 7 bases from J, leaving 12 bases between. The CDR3 runs 13 residues. The V gene's germline CDR1 is SNHLY and CDR2 FYNNEI.